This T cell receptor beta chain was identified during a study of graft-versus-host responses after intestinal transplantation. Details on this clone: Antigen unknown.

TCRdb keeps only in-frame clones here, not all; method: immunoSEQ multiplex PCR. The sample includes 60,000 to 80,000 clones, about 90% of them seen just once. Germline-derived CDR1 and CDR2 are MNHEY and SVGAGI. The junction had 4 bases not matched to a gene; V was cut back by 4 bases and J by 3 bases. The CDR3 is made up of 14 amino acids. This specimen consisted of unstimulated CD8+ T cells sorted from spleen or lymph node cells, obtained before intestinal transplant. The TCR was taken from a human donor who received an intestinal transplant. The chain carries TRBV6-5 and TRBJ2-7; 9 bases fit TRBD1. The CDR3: CASSSPGQGYEQYF. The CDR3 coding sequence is TGTGCCAGCAGTTCTCCGGGACAGGGCTACGAGCAGTACTTC.